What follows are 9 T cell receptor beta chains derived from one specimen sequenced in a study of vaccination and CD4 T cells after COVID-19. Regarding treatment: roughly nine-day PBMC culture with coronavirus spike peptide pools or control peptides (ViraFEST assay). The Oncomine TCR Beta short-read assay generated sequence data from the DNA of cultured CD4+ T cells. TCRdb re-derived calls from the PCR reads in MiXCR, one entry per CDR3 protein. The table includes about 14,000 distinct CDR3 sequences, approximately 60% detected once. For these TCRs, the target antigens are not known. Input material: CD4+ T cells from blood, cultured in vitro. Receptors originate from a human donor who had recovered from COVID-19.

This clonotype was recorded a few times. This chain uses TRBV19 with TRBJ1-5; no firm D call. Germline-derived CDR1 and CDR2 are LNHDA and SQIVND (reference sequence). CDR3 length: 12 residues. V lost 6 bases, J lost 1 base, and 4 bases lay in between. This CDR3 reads CASRGSNQPQHF. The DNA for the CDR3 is TGTGCCAGTAGGGGAAGCAATCAGCCCCAGCATTTT.

The chain's CDR3 is CASSLGSGRGTNEQFF. DNA for the CDR3: TGTGCCAGCAGCTTGGGTAGCGGGAGGGGTACGAATGAGCAGTTCTTC. The chain uses TRBV7-9 and TRBJ2-1, with 11 bases matching TRBD2. Trimming at V came to 3 bases and at J to 7 bases, leaving 8 bases not matched to a gene. The CDR3 totals 16 residues. Germline V CDR1 and CDR2: SEHNR, FQNEAQ (reference sequence).

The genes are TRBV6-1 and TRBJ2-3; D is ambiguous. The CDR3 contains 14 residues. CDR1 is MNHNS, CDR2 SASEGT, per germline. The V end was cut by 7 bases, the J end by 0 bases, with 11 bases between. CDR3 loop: CASKHRASTDTQYF. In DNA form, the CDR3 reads TGTGCCAGCAAACATAGAGCTAGCACAGATACGCAGTATTTT.

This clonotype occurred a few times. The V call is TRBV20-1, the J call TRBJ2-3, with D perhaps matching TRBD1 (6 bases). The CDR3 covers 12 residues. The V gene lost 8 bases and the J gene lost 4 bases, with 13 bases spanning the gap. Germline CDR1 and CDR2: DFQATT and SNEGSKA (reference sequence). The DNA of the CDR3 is TGCAGTACCAGGGGATTCGCAGATACGCAGTATTTT. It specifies CSTRGFADTQYF.

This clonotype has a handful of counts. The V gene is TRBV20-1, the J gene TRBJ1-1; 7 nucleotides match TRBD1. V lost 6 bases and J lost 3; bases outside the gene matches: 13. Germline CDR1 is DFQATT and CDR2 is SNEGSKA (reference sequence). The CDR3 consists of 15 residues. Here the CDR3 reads CSAPGQLIGDTEAFF. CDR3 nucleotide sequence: TGCAGTGCCCCGGGACAGCTTATTGGGGACACTGAAGCTTTCTTT.

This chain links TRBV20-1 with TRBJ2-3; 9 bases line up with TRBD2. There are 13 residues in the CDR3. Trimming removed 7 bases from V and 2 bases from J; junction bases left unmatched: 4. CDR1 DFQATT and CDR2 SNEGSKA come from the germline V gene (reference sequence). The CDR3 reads CSGEREVTDTQYF. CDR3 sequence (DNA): TGCAGTGGGGAGCGGGAGGTCACAGATACGCAGTATTTT.

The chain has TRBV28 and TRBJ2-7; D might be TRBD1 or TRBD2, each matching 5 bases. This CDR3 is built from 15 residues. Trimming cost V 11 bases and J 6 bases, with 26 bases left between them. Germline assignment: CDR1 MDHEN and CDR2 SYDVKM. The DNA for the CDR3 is TGTGCCGCCATATCCAGGGCTAGCAGGTTCCGCGAGCAGTACTTC. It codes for CAAISRASRFREQYF.

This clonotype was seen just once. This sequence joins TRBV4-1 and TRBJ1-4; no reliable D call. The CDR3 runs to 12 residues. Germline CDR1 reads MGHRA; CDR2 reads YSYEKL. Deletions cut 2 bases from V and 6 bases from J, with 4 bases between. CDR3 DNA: TGCGCCAGCAGCCAACCTTATGAAAAACTGTTTTTT. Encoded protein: CASSQPYEKLFF.

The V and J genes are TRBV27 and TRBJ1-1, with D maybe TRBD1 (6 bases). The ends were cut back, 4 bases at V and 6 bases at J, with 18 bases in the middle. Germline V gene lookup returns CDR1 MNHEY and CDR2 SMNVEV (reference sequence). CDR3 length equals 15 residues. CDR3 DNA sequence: TGTGCCAGCAGTTCGTGGGCCAGGGGATCCCCTGAAGCTTTCTTT. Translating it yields CASSSWARGSPEAFF.